These T cell receptor beta chains were read from a single sample in a study of blood T cell repertoires in COVID-19. The data were produced by immunoSEQ multiplex PCR, yet TCRdb's version contains in-frame clones alone and is incomplete. The table lists fewer than 250,000 clones, roughly 90% of them singletons. The sample comprised PBMCs or T cells enriched from blood (not recorded which). These receptor sequences come from a woman in her late teens or twenties who had recovered from COVID-19. The CDR3 runs from the conserved cysteine through the conserved F or W. The D gene is left open where the match is weak. Size values are once, few and many counts, or a class for expanded clones, and some rows have none.

clone size: NA
D gene: NA
J gene: TRBJ2-1
V gene: TRBV30
CDR3 DNA: TGTGCCTGGAGTGCAAGTCGTGCGGATGAGCAGTTCTTC
CDR3 protein: CAWSASRADEQFF

clone size: NA
D gene: NA
J gene: TRBJ2-6
V gene: TRBV30
CDR3 DNA: TGTGCCTGGAGTGAGAGTCGGGTAGCTGGGGCCAACGTCCTGACTTTC
CDR3 protein: CAWSESRVAGANVLTF

clone size: NA
D gene: TRBD1
J gene: TRBJ2-3
V gene: TRBV6-5
CDR3 DNA: TGTGCCAGCAGCAAGAGGGGGCAGGGGACAGATACGCAGTATTTT
CDR3 protein: CASSKRGQGTDTQYF

clone size: NA
D gene: NA
J gene: TRBJ2-1
V gene: TRBV5-6
CDR3 DNA: TGTGCCAGCAGCCCGGGACTGGCCACCCCTAGGGATGAGCAGTTCTTC
CDR3 protein: CASSPGLATPRDEQFF

clone size: NA
D gene: NA
J gene: TRBJ1-1
V gene: TRBV5-1
CDR3 DNA: TGCGCCAGCAGCTCTGACAGGTCGAGCACTGAAGCTTTCTTT
CDR3 protein: CASSSDRSSTEAFF

clone size: NA
D gene: TRBD1
J gene: TRBJ1-1
V gene: TRBV4-1
CDR3 DNA: TGCGCCAGCAGCCCCTACCCCGGGACAGAAAACACTGAAGCTTTCTTT
CDR3 protein: CASSPYPGTENTEAFF

clone size: NA
D gene: NA
J gene: TRBJ1-1
V gene: TRBV5-1
CDR3 DNA: TGCGCCAGCAGCTTTACAGGGACCGCTGAAGCTTTCTTT
CDR3 protein: CASSFTGTAEAFF

clone size: NA
D gene: TRBD1
J gene: TRBJ1-2
V gene: TRBV28
CDR3 DNA: TGTGCCAGCAGTTCCCCGGGACAGGGAATAATCCCACCCTATGGCTACACCTTC
CDR3 protein: CASSSPGQGIIPPYGYTF

clone size: once
D gene: TRBD1
J gene: TRBJ2-7
V gene: TRBV18
CDR3 DNA: TGTGCCAGCTCACCACTACCTACAGGGGATCTTCCCGACGAGCAGTACTTC
CDR3 protein: CASSPLPTGDLPDEQYF

clone size: NA
D gene: NA
J gene: TRBJ2-2
V gene: TRBV7-9
CDR3 DNA: TGTGCCAGCAGTTCTCCGGGACTCACTCCCGGGGAGCTGTTTTTT
CDR3 protein: CASSSPGLTPGELFF

clone size: few
D gene: NA
J gene: TRBJ2-1
V gene: TRBV19
CDR3 DNA: TGTGCCAGTAGTATAGCCCAGGGTACGAATGAGCAGTTCTTC
CDR3 protein: CASSIAQGTNEQFF

clone size: NA
D gene: NA
J gene: TRBJ1-1
V gene: TRBV28
CDR3 DNA: TGTGCCAGCAGACCTATGAACACTGAAGCTTTCTTT
CDR3 protein: CASRPMNTEAFF

clone size: NA
D gene: NA
J gene: TRBJ1-3
V gene: TRBV30
CDR3 DNA: TGTGCCTGGAGTGGTGCGGTGGGAAACACCATATATTTT
CDR3 protein: CAWSGAVGNTIYF

clone size: NA
D gene: TRBD1
J gene: TRBJ2-7
V gene: TRBV4-1
CDR3 DNA: TGCGCCAGCAGTCCCAGGGACAGCTCCTACGAGCAGTACTTC
CDR3 protein: CASSPRDSSYEQYF

clone size: NA
D gene: NA
J gene: TRBJ1-5
V gene: TRBV20-1
CDR3 DNA: TGCAGTGCTAGTACTTTGGGGATGTCAGCGGAGCCCCAGCATTTT
CDR3 protein: CSASTLGMSAEPQHF

clone size: NA
D gene: NA
J gene: TRBJ1-1
V gene: TRBV3-1/TRBV3-2
CDR3 DNA: TGTGCCAGCACCCAACAGTACATGAACACTGAAGCTTTCTTT
CDR3 protein: CASTQQYMNTEAFF

clone size: NA
D gene: TRBD1
J gene: TRBJ1-2
V gene: TRBV5-1
CDR3 DNA: TGCGCCAGCAGCTTGGGGGACAGCCACTACACCTTC
CDR3 protein: CASSLGDSHYTF

clone size: few
D gene: NA
J gene: TRBJ1-3
V gene: TRBV5-1
CDR3 DNA: TGCGCCAGCGGCGGAAACACCATATATTTT
CDR3 protein: CASGGNTIYF

clone size: NA
D gene: TRBD1
J gene: TRBJ1-6
V gene: TRBV3-1/TRBV3-2
CDR3 DNA: TGTGCCAGCAGCCGAATAACAGGGGAAGGCTATAATTCACCCCTCCACTTT
CDR3 protein: CASSRITGEGYNSPLHF

clone size: few
D gene: NA
J gene: TRBJ1-1
V gene: TRBV2
CDR3 DNA: TGTGCCAGCACAGTGGGTGCAGGCGGGGGTACGAACACTGAAGCTTTCTTT
CDR3 protein: CASTVGAGGGTNTEAFF

clone size: NA
D gene: TRBD2
J gene: TRBJ2-1
V gene: TRBV7-3
CDR3 DNA: TGTGCCAGCAGCTTAATGGGGGGGTCTCCCAATGAGCAGTTCTTC
CDR3 protein: CASSLMGGSPNEQFF

clone size: NA
D gene: NA
J gene: TRBJ1-5
V gene: TRBV28
CDR3 DNA: TGTGCCAGCAGTTTATTCCAGCAGCCCCAGCATTTT
CDR3 protein: CASSLFQQPQHF

clone size: NA
D gene: NA
J gene: TRBJ2-7
V gene: TRBV30
CDR3 DNA: TGTGCCTGGAGTCGTATAGTTCCCCACGAGCAGTACTTC
CDR3 protein: CAWSRIVPHEQYF

clone size: NA
D gene: TRBD1
J gene: TRBJ1-1
V gene: TRBV9
CDR3 DNA: TGTGCCAGCAGCGTAGATGACAGGGCACACACTGAAGCTTTCTTT
CDR3 protein: CASSVDDRAHTEAFF

clone size: NA
D gene: NA
J gene: TRBJ1-3
V gene: TRBV28
CDR3 DNA: TGTGCCAGCAGTTTAAGTACAGGCTCTGGAAACACCATATATTTT
CDR3 protein: CASSLSTGSGNTIYF

clone size: once
D gene: TRBD2
J gene: TRBJ2-3
V gene: TRBV4-1
CDR3 DNA: TGCGCCAGCAGCCAAGGCCGACTAGCGGGGGGGGGCGTGGATACGCAGTATTTT
CDR3 protein: CASSQGRLAGGGVDTQYF

clone size: NA
D gene: NA
J gene: TRBJ1-5
V gene: TRBV15
CDR3 DNA: TGTGCCACCACTCACAGGTCCAATCAGCCCCAGCATTTT
CDR3 protein: CATTHRSNQPQHF

clone size: NA
D gene: NA
J gene: TRBJ2-7
V gene: TRBV28
CDR3 DNA: TGTGCCAGCAGTTTAGGTATTGGGGAATCGGGAGAGCAGTACTTC
CDR3 protein: CASSLGIGESGEQYF

clone size: NA
D gene: NA
J gene: TRBJ2-2
V gene: TRBV15
CDR3 DNA: TGTGCCACCAGCGACGGACTGCCGGCGAACACCGGGGAGCTGTTTTTT
CDR3 protein: CATSDGLPANTGELFF

clone size: NA
D gene: NA
J gene: TRBJ1-1
V gene: TRBV7-3
CDR3 DNA: TGTGCCAGCAGCTTATCATCTGGAGAGGGGAACACTGAAGCTTTCTTT
CDR3 protein: CASSLSSGEGNTEAFF

clone size: NA
D gene: NA
J gene: TRBJ1-2
V gene: TRBV21-1
CDR3 DNA: TGTGCCAGCAGCAAAAGAACAGGGCAGAGAACCGACTATGGCTACACCTTC
CDR3 protein: CASSKRTGQRTDYGYTF

clone size: once
D gene: NA
J gene: TRBJ1-2
V gene: TRBV7-8
CDR3 DNA: TGTGCCAGCAGCCCAGTGATTTTACAGAGAGCTAACTATGGCTACACCTTC
CDR3 protein: CASSPVILQRANYGYTF

clone size: NA
D gene: NA
J gene: TRBJ1-3
V gene: TRBV5-1
CDR3 DNA: TGCGCCAGCACTCTGGGAGGGAGTTCTGGAAACACCATATATTTT
CDR3 protein: CASTLGGSSGNTIYF

clone size: NA
D gene: NA
J gene: TRBJ1-1
V gene: TRBV12-5
CDR3 DNA: TGTGCTAGTGGTCATCCAGGGGCTGAAGCTTTCTTT
CDR3 protein: CASGHPGAEAFF

clone size: NA
D gene: NA
J gene: TRBJ2-7
V gene: TRBV5-4
CDR3 DNA: TGTGCCAGCAGCTTGTCCAGCGGAAGCTCCTACGAGCAGTACTTC
CDR3 protein: CASSLSSGSSYEQYF

clone size: NA
D gene: NA
J gene: TRBJ1-2
V gene: TRBV7-2
CDR3 DNA: TGTGCCAGCAGCTTCATCGAAGGGGCAGTGATCTATGGCTACACCTTC
CDR3 protein: CASSFIEGAVIYGYTF

clone size: NA
D gene: NA
J gene: TRBJ2-5
V gene: TRBV27
CDR3 DNA: TGTGCCAGCAGTCCGCGATGGCAAGAGACCCAGTACTTC
CDR3 protein: CASSPRWQETQYF

clone size: NA
D gene: NA
J gene: TRBJ2-7
V gene: TRBV28
CDR3 DNA: TGTGCCAGCAGTTTATGGGGACAAGGGGGTGAGCAGTACTTC
CDR3 protein: CASSLWGQGGEQYF

clone size: NA
D gene: NA
J gene: TRBJ1-2
V gene: TRBV2
CDR3 DNA: TGTGCCAGCAGTGAGCAGGCATATGGCTACACCTTC
CDR3 protein: CASSEQAYGYTF

clone size: NA
D gene: TRBD1
J gene: TRBJ1-6
V gene: TRBV30
CDR3 DNA: TGTGCCGGGGCCGGGACAGCTAATTCACCCCTCCACTTT
CDR3 protein: CAGAGTANSPLHF

clone size: NA
D gene: NA
J gene: TRBJ2-1
V gene: TRBV6-5
CDR3 DNA: TGTGCCAGTAAACAGGAGATCTACAATGAGCAGTTCTTC
CDR3 protein: CASKQEIYNEQFF